This T cell receptor (beta chain) was sequenced during a study of cytomegalovirus exposure and HLA in healthy donors. Whole-study context: The Caucasian-associated ancestry cluster contained 65% to 85% of the approximately 410 genotyped donors. Study-level results: Roughly uniform depth of sequencing across donors was assumed in presence/absence analyses. The authors enumerated 150 to 200 TCR beta chains as linked to cytomegalovirus.

Notes on this clone: The antigen is undetermined.

CDR1 is SGHVS and CDR2 is FNYEAQ in the germline V gene. CDR3 size: 14 residues. With 4 bases removed from V and 8 bases from J, the gap between germline ends came to 15 bases. The donors (healthy individuals) were bone marrow donors. Use of 60 Vbeta and 13 Jbeta primers characterized the PCR. Method: immunoSEQ multiplex PCR; TCRdb's copy keeps in-frame clones and lacks some. The table lists 150,000 to 200,000 clones, around 80% of them singletons. The chain links TRBV7-6 to TRBJ2-1; perhaps TRBD2 as D (5 bases). Sequencing input: PBMCs. The clonotype comes from a woman aged 18 to 35 in good health and CMV-seronegative. The CDR3 sequence: CASSYGLPRDEQFF. The CDR3 DNA is TGTGCCAGCAGCTATGGACTCCCTCGAGATGAGCAGTTCTTC.